This TCR beta chain is drawn from a study of siplizumab effects on memory and regulatory T cells. J gave up 3 bases and V 1 base, and 5 bases lay outside the gene matches. The CDR3 runs 14 residues. Germline assignment: CDR1 SQVTM and CDR2 ANQGSEA. Measured with immunoSEQ multiplex PCR; TCRdb has only the in-frame clones, and not every one. The table has some 75,000 clones, 93% seen once. The chain employs TRBV29-1 and TRBJ1-2; TRBD1 aligns across 7 bases. Specimen: CD8+ T cells sorted from blood. The source of this sequence is a human donor in good health. CDR3 sequence (DNA): TGCAGCGTTGAAGCAGGCCAGGGGGACTATGGCTACACCTTC. Its protein is CSVEAGQGDYGYTF.